This record covers a single TCR beta chain. This sample was included in a study of blood T cell repertoires in COVID-19. This CDR3 is 15 amino acids long. Germline CDR1 reads MNHEY; CDR2 reads SVGEGT. V gave up 0 bases and J gave up 3 bases, with 10 bases separating them. Measured with immunoSEQ multiplex PCR; TCRdb has only the in-frame clones, and not every one. Of about 190,000 clones in the sample, about four fifths were seen once. Specimen: peripheral blood. The rearrangement uses TRBV6-2 or TRBV6-3 and TRBJ2-3, with a weak D call TRBD2 (5 bases). This clonotype was sampled from a man in his 60s with acute or convalescent COVID-19. CDR3 protein: CASSYSQRDTDTQYF. The DNA of the CDR3 is TGTGCCAGCAGTTACTCGCAACGGGATACAGATACGCAGTATTTT.